The present entry profiles one T cell receptor (beta chain) with its context. This clone was observed a handful of times. Its antigen is unknown. The sample holds no much larger clone one base away, and base qualities are not on file. The donors belonged to the validation cohort of 120 subjects, which was separate from the 666-subject first cohort. The data derive from a study of cytomegalovirus exposure and HLA in healthy donors (dated 2017 in TCRdb). About the investigation overall: According to a later analysis, the approximately 120 validation repertoires were produced on the same platform as the 600 to 850 repertoires of the first cohort. Besides the first cohort of about 730 subjects, a separate validation cohort made up of about 120 different subjects was used. To predict cytomegalovirus infection status, the study brought together high-throughput TCR immunosequencing, statistical association of individual TCRs with disease status, and machine learning. The study aimed to test whether signatures of past pathogen exposure could be identified by cataloging public T cell receptors. The investigation overall reported the following: Subsequent analysis determined that TCRs grouped into clusters in the first cohort also showed a tendency toward co-occurrence across the 120 or so validation repertoires, and 90% to 95% of cluster scores exceeded 0. The classifier was reported to diagnose cytomegalovirus status with high specificity and sensitivity in both the original and validation cohorts. A later analysis lacked HLA typing for the validation cohort, so it scored co-occurrence in that cohort across all 110 or so repertoires. In vitro tests confirmed that three of the cytomegalovirus-associated TCR beta chains recognize cytomegalovirus antigens. Most TCR sequences were seen in very few donors, while some public TCRs were found in many individuals. A total of roughly 160 TCR beta chains were listed by the study as associated with cytomegalovirus. According to the authors, the approach could potentially be generalized to other disease states and immunological phenotypes.

Library method: the immunoSEQ multiplex PCR assay. The authors' analysis ran thus. To diagnose cytomegalovirus status from the catalog of TCR beta chain sequences, a statistical classification framework was built. Sourced from immuneACCESS, this table was stored by TCRdb with only in-frame sequences that have V and J called. A share of the clones is absent; for the studies checked, an unresolved V gene accounts for under half, and the remainder has no known explanation. The V and J calls and clone size come from that table; D and trimming were worked out from the DNA. The sample data list about 120,000 clones, and roughly 87% of these were observed just once. The leading ten clones occupy around 1.9% of the sample. What was sequenced was PBMCs. The receptor was isolated from a woman aged 18-29 years in good health and CMV-seronegative.

In nucleotide form, the sequence is TGTGCCAGCAGCTTCCAGCGGGCAAATGAAAAACTGTTTTTT. Translated, this is CASSFQRANEKLFF. Rearrangement joined TRBV11-2 to TRBJ1-4; no confident D gene assignment can be made. CDR3 length: 14 amino acids, cysteine to phenylalanine. Just CDR3 DNA is preserved here, 42 bases in frame from base 1. The CDR1 and CDR2 encoded by the germline V gene are SGHAT and FQNNGV. V lost 3 bases and J lost 5 bases; the stretch between them is 10 bases long.